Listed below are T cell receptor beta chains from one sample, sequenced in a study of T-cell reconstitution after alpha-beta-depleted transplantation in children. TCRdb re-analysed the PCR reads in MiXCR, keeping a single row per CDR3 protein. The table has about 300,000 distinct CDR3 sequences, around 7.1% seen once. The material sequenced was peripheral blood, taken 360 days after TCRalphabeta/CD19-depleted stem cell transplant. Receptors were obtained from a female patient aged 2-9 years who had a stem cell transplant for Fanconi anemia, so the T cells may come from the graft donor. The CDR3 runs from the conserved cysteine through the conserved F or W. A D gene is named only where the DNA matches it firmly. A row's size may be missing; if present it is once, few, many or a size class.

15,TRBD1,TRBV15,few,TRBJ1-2,TGTGCCACCAGCAGTTGGGGACAGGGTAACTATGGCTACACCTTC,CATSSWGQGNYGYTF
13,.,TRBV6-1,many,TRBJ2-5,TGTGCCAGCAGCCGACAACTGGGAGAGACCCAGTACTTC,CASSRQLGETQYF
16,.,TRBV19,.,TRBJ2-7,TGTGCCAGTAGTATAGATGGACGCGGGGAGCCTCTGAAGCAGTACTTC,CASSIDGRGEPLKQYF
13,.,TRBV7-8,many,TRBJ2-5,TGTGCCAGCAGCTTAGTACGGGTAGAGACCCAGTACTTC,CASSLVRVETQYF
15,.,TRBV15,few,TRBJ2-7,TGTGCCACCAGCAGGGAGAGGTTGGGGAGCTACGAGCAGTACTTC,CATSRERLGSYEQYF
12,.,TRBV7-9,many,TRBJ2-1,TGTGCCAGCAGCTTAGACCCGTATGAGCAGTTCTTC,CASSLDPYEQFF
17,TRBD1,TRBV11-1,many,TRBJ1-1,TGTGCCAGCAGCCCGAACCCCAGGGACAGGGCGGTGGTTGAAGCTTTCTTT,CASSPNPRDRAVVEAFF
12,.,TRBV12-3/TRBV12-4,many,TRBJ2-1,TGTGCCAGCACTTTACGCTATAATGAGCAGTTCTTC,CASTLRYNEQFF
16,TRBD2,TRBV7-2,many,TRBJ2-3,TGTGCCAGCAGCCGGCTAGCGGGGGGGCCCTTGAATACGCAGTATTTT,CASSRLAGGPLNTQYF
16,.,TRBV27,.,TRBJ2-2,TGTGCCAGCGGTCCCGCGGGGACCCGAATCACCGGGGAGCTGTTTTTT,CASGPAGTRITGELFF
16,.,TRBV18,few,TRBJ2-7,TGTGCCAGCTCACCACCTTCGGGGCCTTCTATATACGAGCAGTACTTC,CASSPPSGPSIYEQYF
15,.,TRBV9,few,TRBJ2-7,TGTGCCAGCAGCGCGACTCCTTCCACCTCCTACGAGCAGTACTTC,CASSATPSTSYEQYF
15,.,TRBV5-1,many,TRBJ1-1,TGCGCCAGCAGTATGGGAGGGATCGGGAACACTGAAGCTTTCTTT,CASSMGGIGNTEAFF